The clone carrying this T cell receptor (beta chain) was seen just once. Its target is unknown. The assay was immunoSEQ multiplex PCR, and TCRdb's table has in-frame clones only and misses some. The profile covers roughly 2 million clones, with roughly 94% appearing a single time and 0.13% taken by the ten largest. The sample belongs to a study of shared clonotypes between healthy human individuals. Study context: Samples came from a couple of female and three male donors aged 18 to 49. There were three CD4 naive, three CD4 memory, two CD8 naive and one CD8 memory plates per donor.

The germline V and J ends were trimmed by 5 bases and 2 bases, with 10 bases remaining between them. This CDR3 has 13 amino acids. Germline loops: CDR1 SGHDT, CDR2 YYEEEE. Study-level results: Of the naive CD4 clonotypes, about 5% were shared across a few donors. How much donors shared clonotypes was expected to be affected by sequencing depth.

Specimen: naive CD4+ T cells sorted from blood. Regarding subset: CD45RA+ positively selected. The chain uses TRBV5-6 and TRBJ1-1; unclear D gene. This sequence originates from a man younger than 35 in good health. CDR3 sequence (DNA): TGTGCCAGCAGTCTGAACAGAAACACTGAAGCTTTCTTT. Translating it yields CASSLNRNTEAFF.